The sequence of this TCR beta chain was determined in a study of T cell changes during pregnancy in multiple sclerosis. The CDR3 runs to 13 residues. V was clipped by 8 bases and J by 4 bases; unmatched bases: 4. Germline V gene lookup returns CDR1 MDHEN and CDR2 SYDVKM. The assay was immunoSEQ multiplex PCR, and TCRdb's table has in-frame clones only and misses some. The sample has about 66,000 clones; around nine tenths are singletons. The specimen was peripheral blood, collected in the third trimester of pregnancy. The chain employs TRBV28 and TRBJ1-4, with TRBD1 matching over 7 bases. This TCR derives from a female donor with multiple sclerosis, enrolled in a pregnancy study. The chain's CDR3 is CASGTVYNEKLFF. In nucleotides, the CDR3 is TGTGCCAGCGGGACAGTCTATAATGAAAAACTGTTTTTT. The entire variable domain, with the rest obtained from reference TRBV28 and TRBJ1-4, is as follows: DVKVTQSSRYLVKRTGEKVFLECVQDMDHENMFWYRQDPGLGLRLIYFSYDVKMKEKGDIPEGYSVSREKKERFSLILESASTNQTSMYLCASGTVYNEKLFFGSGTQLSVL.